These T cell receptor beta chains were read from a single sample in a study of T-cell memory formation after mild COVID-19. TCRdb fed the 5' RACE reads into MiXCR, producing one record per CDR3 protein. In the table there are just over 60,000 distinct CDR3 sequences, about 9.4% of which are singletons. Sequencing was done on a sample of PBMCs or a T cell subset sorted from them (not recorded which). The receptors derive from a man aged 18 to 30 who had mild COVID-19 (a few samples of this study predate the infection). Cell type and time point are not known. The CDR3 runs from the conserved cysteine through the conserved F or W. Fields, in order: clone size, J gene, V gene, D gene, CDR3 protein, CDR3 DNA. The D gene is left open where the match is weak. The size entry is marked missing in some rows and otherwise reads once, few, many or a size class.

few	TRBJ2-6	TRBV20-1	NA	CSAYTSAGANVLTF	TGCAGTGCCTATACTTCGGCCGGGGCCAACGTCCTGACTTTC
few	TRBJ2-1	TRBV18	NA	CASSQGGEQFF	TGTGCCAGCTCACAGGGGGGTGAGCAGTTCTTC
few	TRBJ2-5	TRBV12-3/TRBV12-4	NA	CASKGVGAAKETQYF	TGTGCCAGCAAAGGGGTAGGGGCAGCTAAAGAGACCCAGTACTTC
few	TRBJ1-1	TRBV7-2	TRBD1	CASRTGQRTGEAFF	TGTGCCAGCAGGACCGGCCAGCGGACAGGAGAAGCTTTCTTT
few	TRBJ1-5	TRBV20-1	NA	CSASPGRRPNQPQHF	TGCAGTGCTAGCCCCGGGCGTAGGCCCAATCAGCCCCAGCATTTT
few	TRBJ2-1	TRBV9	NA	CASSVDWRYNEQFF	TGTGCCAGCAGCGTAGACTGGCGGTACAATGAGCAGTTCTTC
many	TRBJ2-2	TRBV4-3	NA	CASSQESRWKNTGELFF	TGCGCCAGCAGCCAAGAATCTAGGTGGAAAAACACCGGGGAGCTGTTTTTT
many	TRBJ2-1	TRBV5-1	TRBD2	CASSLRLAGDNEQFF	TGCGCCAGCAGCCTACGACTAGCGGGAGACAATGAGCAGTTCTTC
many	TRBJ2-1	TRBV12-3/TRBV12-4	TRBD2	CASSLMLAGTEQFF	TGTGCCAGCAGTTTAATGCTAGCGGGGACTGAGCAGTTCTTC
many	TRBJ2-1	TRBV5-1	TRBD2	CASSPGGALYNEQFF	TGCGCCAGCAGCCCCGGGGGGGCCCTCTACAATGAGCAGTTCTTC
few	TRBJ2-3	TRBV7-2	TRBD2	CASSLAPTSGGFTDTQYF	TGTGCCAGCAGCTTAGCACCGACTAGCGGGGGCTTCACAGATACGCAGTATTTT
few	TRBJ2-1	TRBV29-1	NA	CSAYRRGRGYEQFF	TGCAGCGCCTATCGGAGGGGGAGGGGGTATGAGCAGTTCTTC
NA	TRBJ1-4	TRBV4-3	NA	CASSQGEGQGNEKLFF	TGCGCCAGCAGCCAAGGAGAAGGACAAGGGAATGAAAAACTGTTTTTT
many	TRBJ1-4	TRBV7-9	NA	CASSLAGDVRGKLFF	TGTGCCAGCAGCTTAGCAGGGGATGTCCGCGGAAAACTGTTTTTT
few	TRBJ2-5	TRBV4-3	TRBD2	CASSPIAGAETQYF	TGCGCCAGCAGCCCCATAGCGGGAGCAGAGACCCAGTACTTC
NA	TRBJ2-1	TRBV6-1	NA	CASRGGVTYNEQFF	TGTGCCAGCAGGGGGGGAGTTACGTACAATGAGCAGTTCTTC
many	TRBJ1-3	TRBV12-3/TRBV12-4	NA	CASSFSGSGNTIYF	TGTGCCAGCAGTTTTTCGGGGTCTGGAAACACCATATATTTT
few	TRBJ2-3	TRBV29-1	NA	CSVEKGGDDTQYF	TGCAGCGTTGAAAAGGGGGGAGACGATACGCAGTATTTT
NA	TRBJ1-6	TRBV6-6	NA	CASSYSRESPLHF	TGTGCCAGCAGTTACTCCCGGGAATCACCCCTCCACTTT
few	TRBJ2-3	TRBV9	NA	CASGPLADIPDTQYF	TGTGCCAGCGGTCCCCTAGCTGACATCCCAGATACGCAGTATTTT
NA	TRBJ1-2	TRBV7-9	NA	CASSLDRSSNGYTF	TGTGCCAGCAGCTTAGATCGTAGCTCGAATGGCTACACCTTC
few	TRBJ2-5	TRBV7-7	TRBD2	CASSFSSGGQETQYF	TGTGCTAGCAGCTTCTCTAGCGGGGGCCAAGAGACCCAGTACTTC
NA	TRBJ1-1	TRBV5-1	TRBD1	CASSFSGGSTEAFF	TGCGCCAGCAGCTTCTCAGGGGGCTCCACTGAAGCTTTCTTT
NA	TRBJ1-6	TRBV30	NA	CAWSVLRGHNNSPLHF	TGTGCCTGGAGTGTACTTCGGGGACACAATAATTCACCCCTCCACTTT
few	TRBJ2-1	TRBV3-1	NA	CASSQWAVNIEQFF	TGTGCCAGCAGCCAATGGGCCGTGAACATTGAGCAGTTCTTC
few	TRBJ1-2	TRBV9	NA	CASSVEQGGYGYTF	TGTGCCAGCAGCGTAGAACAGGGTGGCTATGGCTACACCTTC
many	TRBJ1-1	TRBV12-3/TRBV12-4	NA	CASSFSAGYTAFF	TGTGCCAGCAGTTTTTCGGCAGGTTATACAGCTTTCTTT
many	TRBJ2-3	TRBV5-1	NA	CASRLDVDTQYF	TGCGCCAGCAGATTAGATGTGGATACGCAGTATTTT
few	TRBJ1-2	TRBV7-2	TRBD1	CASSLAPGQAYGYTF	TGTGCCAGCAGCTTAGCCCCGGGACAGGCCTATGGCTACACCTTC
many	TRBJ2-3	TRBV4-3	TRBD2	CASSPTSGLWDTQYF	TGCGCCAGCAGCCCGACTAGCGGCCTTTGGGATACGCAGTATTTT
few	TRBJ2-5	TRBV10-3	TRBD1	CAIGGQGSETQYF	TGTGCCATCGGGGGACAGGGTTCAGAGACCCAGTACTTC